This entry lists 24 T cell receptor beta chains sequenced from one sample in a study of T cell responses to AZD1222 COVID-19 vaccine. The protocol was immunoSEQ multiplex PCR, while the TCRdb copy is restricted to in-frame clones and leaves out a portion. Among about 140,000 clones listed, approximately 91% were seen once. Sequenced material: peripheral blood, taken on day 0 of AZD1222 vaccination. All receptors come from an adult in good health.

The chain carries TRBV5-4 and TRBJ1-1; D unresolved. V dropped 5 bases and J dropped 5 bases, with 10 bases sitting between them. CDR1 SGHNT and CDR2 YYREEE come from the germline V gene (reference sequence). The CDR3 has 12 amino acids. As DNA, the CDR3 is TGTGCCAGCAGGCTGGACGGGACTGAAGCTTTCTTT. This sequence encodes CASRLDGTEAFF. Filled out from reference TRBV5-4 and TRBJ1-1, the complete variable domain reads ETGVTQSPTHLIKTRGQQVTLRCSSQSGHNTVSWYQQALGQGPQFIFQYYREEENGRGNFPPRFSGLQFPNYSSELNVNALELDDSALYLCASRLDGTEAFFGQGTRLTVV.

The chain uses TRBV6-2 or TRBV6-3 and TRBJ2-3, with 14 bases matching TRBD2. In germline, CDR1 is MNHEY, CDR2 SVGEGT. The CDR3 loop spans 16 amino acids. Germline trimming cut 5 bases from V and 9 bases from J; bases unmatched to any gene: 10. The chain's CDR3 is CASSRPTSGGARTQYF. In DNA, the CDR3 is TGTGCCAGCAGTCGCCCGACTAGCGGGGGGGCTAGGACGCAGTATTTT.

This chain connects TRBV3-1 (or the pseudogene TRBV3-2) to TRBJ1-1, with TRBD1 identical over 8 bases. Germline trimming cut 4 bases from V and 4 bases from J; bases unmatched to any gene: 8. Germline CDR1 LGHDT, CDR2 YNNKEL (reference sequence). This CDR3 has 15 residues. The CDR3 reads CASSPRQGFGTEAFF. Written as DNA, the CDR3 is TGTGCCAGCAGCCCCCGACAGGGGTTCGGCACTGAAGCTTTCTTT.

The rearrangement uses TRBV29-1 and TRBJ2-7; D possibly corresponds to TRBD1 (5 bases). The CDR3 sequence is 14 residues long. Germline-derived CDR1 and CDR2 are SQVTM and ANQGSEA. V was trimmed by 3 bases and J by 7 bases, leaving 19 bases between them. CDR3 loop: CSVDVAGASGEQYF. CDR3 nucleotides: TGCAGCGTTGACGTGGCAGGCGCCTCAGGGGAGCAGTACTTC.

The gene calls are TRBV5-1 and TRBJ2-5, with D perhaps matching TRBD1 (6 bases). CDR1 and CDR2 from the germline V gene are SGHRS and YFSETQ. Trimming removed 5 bases from V and 2 bases from J, with 19 bases in between. CDR3 size: 16 residues. The CDR3 is CASSRTPRTVQETQYF. CDR3 bases: TGCGCCAGCAGTAGAACCCCCCGGACAGTACAAGAGACCCAGTACTTC.

The V call is TRBV10-3, the J call TRBJ2-1; D might be TRBD2 (6 bases). Germline CDR1 and CDR2: ENHRY and SYGVKD. Trimming cost V 3 bases and J 5 bases, with 11 bases left between them. This CDR3 has 14 amino acids. For the CDR3, the DNA is TGTGCCATCAGTGAACCGACTAGAAACAATGAGCAGTTCTTC. Amino acids: CAISEPTRNNEQFF.

The chain is built from TRBV9 and TRBJ1-4; D is possibly TRBD1 (5 bases). V was trimmed by 5 bases and J by 6 bases, leaving 11 bases between them. The CDR3 covers 13 residues. CDR1 is SGDLS, CDR2 YYNGEE, per germline. This CDR3 is CASSQGSDEKLFF. DNA of the CDR3: TGTGCCAGCAGTCAGGGATCGGATGAAAAACTGTTTTTT. The full variable domain, rest sourced from reference TRBV9 and TRBJ1-4, is DSGVTQTPKHLITATGQRVTLRCSPRSGDLSVYWYQQSLDQGLQFLIQYYNGEERAKGNILERFSAQQFPDLHSELNLSSLELGDSALYFCASSQGSDEKLFFGSGTQLSVL.

The rearrangement uses TRBV18 and TRBJ2-7, with 7 bases aligning to TRBD1. The CDR3 extends over 13 amino acids. Germline V lookup: CDR1 KGHSH, CDR2 LQKENI. The V segment lost 2 bases and the J segment 5 bases; nucleotides outside the gene matches: 3. In DNA, the CDR3 is TGTGCCAGCTCACCAACAACAGGGGACGAGCAGTACTTC. Translating it yields CASSPTTGDEQYF.

The gene calls are TRBV4-2 and TRBJ2-6; D not certain. The CDR3 has 18 residues. The germline V and J ends were trimmed by 0 bases and 0 bases, with 12 bases remaining between them. CDR1 and CDR2 from the germline V gene are LGHNA and YNFKEQ. The CDR3 here is CASSQEDGTYSGANVLTF. The CDR3 DNA follows: TGTGCCAGCAGCCAAGAGGACGGAACATACTCTGGGGCCAACGTCCTGACTTTC.

CDR3 coding DNA: TGCGCCAGCAGCCAGGGACTAGCCGAAGAGACCCAGTACTTC. Translating gives CASSQGLAEETQYF. The chain couples TRBV4-3 to TRBJ2-5; 9 nucleotides line up with TRBD2. Germline CDR1 reads LGHNA; CDR2 reads YSLEER. The CDR3 has 14 amino acids. The V gene end was trimmed by 3 bases and the J gene end by 3 bases; junction bases not matched to a gene: 2.

CDR3 protein: CASSYSRGVRYEQYF. The DNA of the CDR3 is TGTGCCAGCAGTTACTCCCGCGGGGTGAGGTACGAGCAGTACTTC. The chain carries TRBV6-5 and TRBJ2-7, with a possible D match to TRBD2 (6 bases). V lost 0 bases and J 4 bases, leaving 13 bases between the germline ends. Germline loops: CDR1 MNHEY, CDR2 SVGAGI. The CDR3 extends over 15 amino acids.

The rearrangement links TRBV4-3 to TRBJ1-4; no firm D call. Trimming took 0 bases from V and 5 from J, leaving 13 bases between them. CDR1 is LGHNA and CDR2 is YSLEER in the germline V gene. The CDR3 contains 16 residues. The CDR3 protein is CASSQDWRQKNEKLFF. In DNA form, the CDR3 reads TGCGCCAGCAGCCAAGATTGGAGGCAGAAGAATGAAAAACTGTTTTTT.

V gene TRBV5-4 combines with J gene TRBJ2-1; D is uncertain. CDR3 length: 16 residues. V was pared by 0 bases and J by 8 bases, with 18 bases between. The V gene's germline CDR1 is SGHNT and CDR2 YYREEE (reference sequence). CDR3 nucleotide sequence: TGTGCCAGCAGCTTGGTCTCTACCCTCCTTCGGGATGAGCAGTTCTTC. This sequence encodes CASSLVSTLLRDEQFF.

This chain connects TRBV9 to TRBJ2-7; TRBD1 agrees at 9 bases. CDR3 length: 17 residues. Trimming at V came to 2 bases and at J to 1 base, leaving 10 bases not matched to a gene. The germline gives CDR1 SGDLS, CDR2 YYNGEE. The CDR3 region has the DNA TGTGCCAGCAGCGTCGCGGGTGCCGGGACAGGGTCCTACGAGCAGTACTTC. This encodes CASSVAGAGTGSYEQYF.

The chain carries TRBV30 and TRBJ1-6; TRBD1 agrees at 7 bases. Germline V gives CDR1 GTSNPN, CDR2 SVGIG (reference sequence). V lost 5 bases, J lost 9 bases, and 7 bases stayed unmatched. The CDR3 loop spans 13 amino acids. The CDR3 loop is CAWRTGSGSPLHF. CDR3 coding DNA: TGTGCCTGGCGGACAGGATCGGGTTCACCCCTCCACTTT.

As regards this clone: Other DNA sequences from this sample encode an identical CDR3 as well. The chain has TRBV5-4 and TRBJ2-7; 8 bases agree with TRBD2. Germline V CDR1 and CDR2: SGHNT, YYREEE (reference sequence). The length of the CDR3 is 19 residues. With 3 bases clipped from V and 5 bases from J, the junction kept 22 bases outside the gene matches. The chain's CDR3 is CASSSTGGGGGGRVDEQYF. The CDR3 DNA follows: TGTGCCAGCAGCTCCACCGGGGGCGGCGGCGGGGGGCGGGTCGACGAGCAGTACTTC.

The chain recombines TRBV11-3 with TRBJ2-7, with D hard to call. The V end lost 1 base, the J end lost 3 bases, and 7 bases lay between the germline ends. Germline lookup yields CDR1 SGHNT and CDR2 YENEEA. The CDR3 has 13 amino acids. The CDR3 loop is CASSLAPRYEQYF. CDR3 DNA sequence: TGTGCCAGCAGCTTAGCCCCCCGCTACGAGCAGTACTTC.

The gene calls are TRBV29-1 and TRBJ1-2; 8 bases map to TRBD1. Germline lookup yields CDR1 SQVTM and CDR2 ANQGSEA. After removal of 4 bases from V and 8 bases from J, the junction contained 6 bases not matched to a gene. This CDR3 is built from 12 residues. The CDR3 bases are TGCAGCGTTGTCAGGGGGCTAGGGGGCTACACCTTC. Residues: CSVVRGLGGYTF.

The chain has TRBV5-1 and TRBJ1-4; TRBD1 matches 9 bases. This CDR3 is built from 15 residues. Germline-derived CDR1 and CDR2 are SGHRS and YFSETQ. The ends lost 2 bases at V and 5 bases at J; junction bases unmatched: 4. CDR3 in amino acids: CASSLIGTGNEKLFF. The CDR3, as DNA: TGCGCCAGCAGCTTAATTGGGACAGGGAATGAAAAACTGTTTTTT.

V and J are TRBV30 and TRBJ1-1; D unresolved. V gave up 0 bases and J gave up 4 bases, with 12 bases separating them. Germline loops: CDR1 GTSNPN, CDR2 SVGIG (reference sequence). The CDR3 has 14 amino acids. Here the CDR3 reads CAWSVLGWGTEAFF. CDR3 in DNA: TGTGCCTGGAGTGTACTAGGGTGGGGCACTGAAGCTTTCTTT.

The rearrangement links TRBV5-1 to TRBJ2-7; no reliable D call. With 0 bases removed from V and 3 bases from J, the gap between germline ends came to 1 base. The germline CDR1 and CDR2 sequences are SGHRS and YFSETQ. This CDR3 is 11 amino acids long. The CDR3 protein is CASSLDYEQYF. CDR3 DNA: TGCGCCAGCAGCTTGGACTACGAGCAGTACTTC.

This rearrangement joins TRBV14 to TRBJ1-2, with TRBD1 matching 8 bases. The CDR3 has 15 amino acids. V was pared by 1 base and J by 6 bases, with 7 bases of the junction left unmatched. The germline V gene has CDR1 SGHDN and CDR2 FVKESK. CDR3 in amino acids: CASSQVPRTGHGYTF. DNA of the CDR3: TGTGCCAGCAGCCAAGTACCAAGGACAGGGCATGGCTACACCTTC.

This clone was seen only a few times. The chain carries TRBV5-4 and TRBJ2-1; 11 positions match TRBD2. In germline, CDR1 is SGHNT, CDR2 YYREEE (reference sequence). With 4 bases clipped from V and 3 bases from J, the junction kept 3 bases outside the gene matches. This CDR3 is 15 amino acids long. CDR3 nucleotide sequence: TGTGCCAGCAGCGTTACTAGCGGGAGCTACAATGAGCAGTTCTTC. Translated: CASSVTSGSYNEQFF.

This clone has more than one count but fewer than ten. The V call is TRBV5-8, the J call TRBJ1-4; D is undetermined. Germline V gives CDR1 SGHTS, CDR2 YDEGEE. The CDR3 loop spans 12 amino acids. Trimming removed 9 bases from V and 5 bases from J, with 11 bases in between. The CDR3 DNA follows: TGTGCCATCCGGGAAAAGAATGAAAAACTGTTTTTT. Translating it yields CAIREKNEKLFF.